A single sample gave rise to the 18 T cell receptor beta chains below, sequenced in a study of naive and memory T cell subsets. General study points: A few larger clonotypes appeared in naive repertoires, especially CD8, possibly memory cells re-expressing CD45RA.

The antigens for these receptors are not known. Both TRBC1 and TRBC2 were covered by a beta constant-region primer of two equimolar oligonucleotides. The ligated cDNA underwent four PCR rounds using SP2 and nested alpha and beta constant-region primers. TCRdb passed the UMI-ligation and nested PCR reads through MiXCR, listing each CDR3 protein once. The sample shows 150,000 or so distinct CDR3 sequences, approximately 22% of them seen only once. The sample taken for sequencing was naive CD4+ T cells from blood. These receptors were obtained from a human donor in good health.

The chain combines TRBV28 with TRBJ2-7; unclear D gene. The CDR3 totals 15 residues. The V gene's germline CDR1 is MDHEN and CDR2 SYDVKM. Between the trimmed V and J ends, which lost 2 bases and 2 bases, there was a span of 13 bases. CDR3 nucleotide sequence: TGTGCCAGCAGTTTAGTGGTTATTGGGGCCTACGAGCAGTACTTC. Its translation is CASSLVVIGAYEQYF.

DNA for the CDR3: TGTGCCAGCAGTTCCCTTAGTCCCGGTTCCTACAATGAGCAGTTCTTC. This translates into CASSSLSPGSYNEQFF. The V and J genes are TRBV28 and TRBJ2-1; no clear D. CDR3 size: 16 residues. Trimming cost V 4 bases and J 1 base, with 14 bases left between them. Germline V gene sequence: CDR1 MDHEN, CDR2 SYDVKM.

V is TRBV7-2 and J is TRBJ1-4, with 8 bases that match TRBD1. V dropped 3 bases and J dropped 7; count of bases not matched to a gene: 7. This CDR3 region has 15 residues. CDR1 is SGHTA, CDR2 FQGNSA, per germline. DNA of the CDR3: TGTGCCAGCAGCTTCCAGGGGGCTGGGGGTGAAAAACTGTTTTTT. This gives the protein CASSFQGAGGEKLFF.

This clonotype has only a few counts. V is TRBV6-5 and J is TRBJ2-4, with TRBD1 as a possible D gene (5 bases). Per the germline V gene, CDR1 is MNHEY and CDR2 is SVGAGI. V was clipped by 3 bases and J by 7 bases, with 13 bases between them. The CDR3 is made up of 14 amino acids. The CDR3, as DNA: TGTGCCAGCAGTTATGATCAGAAGGGGAACATTCAGTACTTC. It is translated as CASSYDQKGNIQYF.

This clonotype was counted a single time. This chain joins TRBV2 and TRBJ1-5, with D unresolved. This CDR3 contains 13 residues. CDR1 SNHLY and CDR2 FYNNEI come from the germline V gene. The V and J ends lost 4 bases and 3 bases respectively, with 7 bases between them. As DNA, the CDR3 is TGTGCCAGCAGTGGGGGTTACAATCAGCCCCAGCATTTT. It yields the protein CASSGGYNQPQHF.

The J gene is TRBJ1-2, the V gene TRBV28, with 10 bases that match TRBD1. The CDR3 is 14 amino acids. V gave up 8 bases and J gave up 2 bases; unmatched junction bases: 5. Germline V CDR1 and CDR2: MDHEN, SYDVKM. The CDR3, as DNA: TGTGCCAGCCTCGACAGGGGGCTAAACTATGGCTACACCTTC. Its translation is CASLDRGLNYGYTF.

This rearrangement joins TRBV24-1 to TRBJ2-1; TRBD1 might be the D (5 bases). Trimming took off 3 bases at V and 7 bases at J, with 15 bases between the two ends. Per the germline V gene, CDR1 is KGHDR and CDR2 is SFDVKD. The CDR3 runs 15 residues. In DNA form, the CDR3 reads TGTGCCACCAGTGATACGGACAATCCCAGGAATGAGCAGTTCTTC. It yields the protein CATSDTDNPRNEQFF.

This clonotype was seen only a few times. V is TRBV6-2 or TRBV6-3 and J is TRBJ1-1; possibly TRBD1 for D (6 bases). This CDR3 region has 12 residues. V lost 5 bases and J lost 11, with 15 bases in between. Germline V CDR1 and CDR2: MNHEY, SVGEGT. CDR3 DNA: TGTGCCAGCAGTACAGGGAATGGTGGGGCTTTCTTT. Protein sequence: CASSTGNGGAFF.

This clonotype was detected ten times or more. J is TRBJ1-1 and V is TRBV4-3; D remains unclear. Trimming cost V 0 bases and J 11 bases, with 13 bases left between them. Germline V gives CDR1 LGHNA, CDR2 YSLEER. The CDR3 is 13 amino acids. The CDR3 reads CASSQDRASRAFF. CDR3 in DNA: TGCGCCAGCAGCCAAGATAGGGCCTCGAGGGCTTTCTTT.

This clonotype was detected only a few times. This chain connects TRBV19 to TRBJ2-2; either TRBD1 or TRBD2 may supply D (5 bases each). Trimming pared 6 bases from V and 5 bases from J, leaving 28 bases between. The CDR3 length is 19 residues. The germline gives CDR1 LNHDA, CDR2 SQIVND (reference sequence). CDR3 sequence reads: CASSWDGSMVQGSTGELFF. In nucleotides, the CDR3 is TGTGCCAGTAGCTGGGACGGGTCTATGGTGCAGGGTTCGACCGGGGAGCTGTTTTTT.

This clonotype appeared many times. The rearrangement uses TRBV28 and TRBJ2-5; no reliable D call. The CDR3 runs to 14 residues. The germline V gene encodes CDR1 MDHEN and CDR2 SYDVKM. V was clipped by 3 bases and J by 3 bases, with 11 bases between them. CDR3: CASSFRLTEETQYF. The CDR3 region has the DNA TGTGCCAGCAGTTTCCGGCTCACTGAAGAGACCCAGTACTTC.

The chain employs TRBV7-8 and TRBJ2-3; tentative D call: TRBD1 (6 bases). Germline V gives CDR1 SGHVS, CDR2 FQNEAQ. The CDR3 covers 16 residues. V lost 1 base and J lost 11, with 22 bases in between. This chain's CDR3 is CASSLEGLSSRGGQYF. CDR3 nucleotides: TGTGCCAGCAGCTTAGAAGGCCTCTCATCAAGAGGGGGGCAGTATTTT.

In this sample, this clonotype turned up a few times. The genes are TRBV7-6 and TRBJ2-6; TRBD2 aligns across 7 bases. The V segment lost 5 bases and the J segment 2 bases; nucleotides outside the gene matches: 6. Germline values: CDR1 SGHVS, CDR2 FNYEAQ. The CDR3 length is 16 residues. The CDR3 loop reads CASSLRGDAGANVLTF. The CDR3 nucleotides read TGTGCCAGCAGCCTACGGGGGGATGCTGGGGCCAACGTCCTGACTTTC. Filled out from reference TRBV7-6 and TRBJ2-6, the complete variable domain reads GAGVSQSPRYKVTKRGQDVALRCDPISGHVSLYWYRQALGQGPEFLTYFNYEAQQDKSGLPNDRFSAERPEGSISTLTIQRTEQRDSAMYRCASSLRGDAGANVLTFGAGSRLTVL.

This chain connects TRBV14 to TRBJ1-4; possible D gene TRBD1, 6 bases. The germline V and J ends were trimmed by 1 base and 7 bases, with 13 bases remaining between them. From germline, CDR1 is SGHDN and CDR2 FVKESK. CDR3 size: 15 residues. The chain's CDR3 is CASSQVGADSEKLFF. The CDR3 coding sequence is TGTGCCAGCAGCCAAGTGGGTGCGGACAGTGAAAAACTGTTTTTT. The entire variable domain, with the rest obtained from reference TRBV14 and TRBJ1-4, is as follows: EAGVTQFPSHSVIEKGQTVTLRCDPISGHDNLYWYRRVMGKEIKFLLHFVKESKQDESGMPNNRFLAERTGGTYSTLKVQPAELEDSGVYFCASSQVGADSEKLFFGSGTQLSVL.

This clonotype came up a few times. J is TRBJ2-5 and V is TRBV6-6; 7 nucleotides align to TRBD2. J was trimmed by 5 bases and V by 6 bases; bases with no gene match: 21. Germline-derived CDR1 and CDR2 are MNHNY and SVGAGI (reference sequence). This CDR3 spans 18 amino acids. The CDR3 DNA sequence: TGTGCCAGCAGCCCCGGTGGGGGGGTAGCGGGCCGGCCGGAGACCCAGTACTTC. It specifies CASSPGGGVAGRPETQYF.

The chain has TRBV19 and TRBJ1-4, with 7 positions matching TRBD1. Germline values: CDR1 LNHDA, CDR2 SQIVND (reference sequence). The CDR3 has 15 amino acids. Trimming removed 7 bases from V and 5 bases from J; junction bases left unmatched: 10. The CDR3 loop is CASTPQGRTNEKLFF. Written as DNA, the CDR3 is TGTGCCAGTACCCCACAGGGGAGGACGAATGAAAAACTGTTTTTT.

This clonotype appeared once. The chain carries TRBV28 and TRBJ1-4, with D unresolved. The germline V gene has CDR1 MDHEN and CDR2 SYDVKM. The CDR3 runs 12 residues. The V end lost 1 base, the J end lost 8 bases, and 5 bases lay between the germline ends. This chain's CDR3 is CASSLLMEKLFF. The CDR3 DNA reads TGTGCCAGCAGTTTATTAATGGAAAAACTGTTTTTT.

V usage is TRBV27 and J usage is TRBJ2-2; the match to TRBD1 covers 8 bases. The CDR3 extends over 21 amino acids. V shed 1 base and J 3 bases; nucleotides not matched to a gene: 19. From germline, CDR1 is MNHEY and CDR2 SMNVEV (reference sequence). In DNA form, the CDR3 reads TGTGCCAGCAGTTTATTTAAGAGGGCCAGGGGGCACAATCTCGACACCGGGGAGCTGTTTTTT. This gives the protein CASSLFKRARGHNLDTGELFF.